The subject of this entry is one T cell receptor beta chain. Trimming removed 4 bases from V and 2 bases from J, with 11 bases in between. The germline gives CDR1 MNHEY, CDR2 SVGAGI. The length of the CDR3 is 14 residues. Profiled with immunoSEQ multiplex PCR; TCRdb holds only in-frame clones, not every one. The sample consists of about 410,000 clones, 75% to 95% of them appearing once. This sample is part of a study of control samples from healthy donors and cancer patients. The sequence derives from a man aged 35-49 years with head and neck cancer. This chain joins TRBV6-5 and TRBJ1-2; no clear D. The source material was PBMCs. The CDR3 DNA sequence: TGTGCCAGCAGTTTGTATTCCAGGAACTATGGCTACACCTTC. Residues: CASSLYSRNYGYTF.